Listed below are T cell receptor beta chains from one sample, sequenced in a study of cytomegalovirus exposure and HLA in healthy donors. Clones were sequenced by immunoSEQ multiplex PCR, and TCRdb holds only the in-frame ones, with some missing. The sample includes approximately 140,000 clones, approximately 73% seen only once; the top ten take 1.6%. Sequencing used PBMCs. These receptors were collected from a woman under 30 in good health and CMV-seronegative. The CDR3 runs from the conserved cysteine through the conserved F or W. The order of the fields is D gene, clone size, V gene, J gene, CDR3 protein, CDR3 DNA. The D gene is left open where the match is weak. Size values are once, few and many counts, or a class for expanded clones, and some rows have none.

TRBD2	few	TRBV7-6	TRBJ2-3	CASSPETSGNSDTQYF	TGTGCCAGCAGCCCCGAGACTAGCGGGAATTCAGATACGCAGTATTTT
TRBD2	.	TRBV11-1	TRBJ2-1	CASSLAGGPLRNEQFF	TGTGCCAGCAGCCTAGCGGGGGGTCCGCTACGGAATGAGCAGTTCTTC
.	.	TRBV7-2	TRBJ2-3	CASSLRSPVADTQYF	TGTGCCAGCAGCTTAAGGTCGCCGGTAGCGGATACGCAGTATTTT
.	few	TRBV6-5	TRBJ1-5	CASSGSVYSNQPQHF	TGTGCCAGCAGTGGCTCCGTGTATAGCAATCAGCCCCAGCATTTT
.	.	TRBV6-5	TRBJ2-3	CASSKQGTTDTQYF	TGTGCCAGCAGTAAACAGGGCACCACAGATACGCAGTATTTT
.	.	TRBV6-5	TRBJ1-2	CASSSPGGAYGYTF	TGTGCCAGCAGTTCCCCGGGGGGGGCCTATGGCTACACCTTC
TRBD2	few	TRBV5-4	TRBJ2-7	CASSQEPAGDSYEQYF	TGTGCCAGCAGCCAAGAGCCAGCGGGGGACTCCTACGAGCAGTACTTC
.	.	TRBV7-9	TRBJ1-1	CASSLAVGNTEAFF	TGTGCCAGCAGCTTAGCTGTCGGGAACACTGAAGCTTTCTTT
.	.	TRBV19	TRBJ1-4	CASSPSRGNEKLFF	TGTGCCAGTAGCCCTTCCAGGGGTAATGAAAAACTGTTTTTT
.	.	TRBV4-3	TRBJ1-6	CASSQDRNFYNSPLHF	TGCGCCAGCAGCCAAGACAGGAATTTTTATAATTCACCCCTCCACTTT
TRBD2	.	TRBV2	TRBJ2-1	CASGQTSGRGNEQFF	TGTGCCAGCGGTCAGACTAGCGGGAGAGGCAATGAGCAGTTCTTC
TRBD1	.	TRBV5-6	TRBJ2-6	CASSELPGQGPAGANVLTF	TGTGCCAGCAGCGAATTACCGGGACAGGGGCCCGCTGGGGCCAACGTCCTGACTTTC
.	few	TRBV15	TRBJ1-5	CATSRLDQPQHF	TGTGCCACCAGCAGACTTGATCAGCCCCAGCATTTT
.	.	TRBV4-1	TRBJ2-1	CASSRHPGQGGNEQFF	TGCGCCAGCAGCCGCCATCCGGGCCAGGGTGGGAATGAGCAGTTCTTC
.	.	TRBV5-1	TRBJ1-6	CASSLDNYNSPLHF	TGCGCCAGCAGCTTGGACAACTATAATTCACCCCTCCACTTT
.	.	TRBV4-3	TRBJ1-2	CASSQDRTASSNYGYTF	TGCGCCAGCAGCCAAGACCGGACAGCTTCCTCTAACTATGGCTACACCTTC
.	.	TRBV6-1	TRBJ1-5	CASTKFGSNQPQHF	TGTGCCAGCACCAAATTCGGGAGCAATCAGCCCCAGCATTTT
.	.	TRBV11-2	TRBJ1-2	CASSLDRARGYTF	TGTGCCAGCAGCTTAGACAGGGCGCGAGGCTACACCTTC
.	.	TRBV5-1	TRBJ1-1	CASLDSGTEAFF	TGCGCCAGCCTTGACTCGGGCACTGAAGCTTTCTTT